These 26 T cell receptor beta chains were all obtained from the same sample, sequenced in a study of blood T cell repertoires in COVID-19. The assay was immunoSEQ multiplex PCR, and TCRdb's table has in-frame clones only and misses some. The sample records about 70,000 clones, about nine tenths being singletons. Sequencing was performed on peripheral blood. Receptors were obtained from a woman aged 18-29 years with acute or convalescent COVID-19.

This chain joins TRBV6-6 and TRBJ2-3, with TRBD2 matching 9 bases. The CDR3 is 15 residues long. Germline values: CDR1 MNHNY, CDR2 SVGAGI (reference sequence). With V trimmed by 2 bases and J by 6 bases, 6 bases remained unmatched. CDR3 sequence reads: CASSYQRGDRDTQYF. CDR3 sequence (DNA): TGTGCCAGCAGTTACCAGCGGGGGGATCGGGATACGCAGTATTTT.

This rearrangement joins TRBV21-1 to TRBJ1-2; TRBD1 is the table's D call and was not checked against the DNA. TRBV21-1 is labeled a pseudogene. The CDR3 is 15 amino acids. The CDR3 spells CANSERTVYNYGYTF. CDR3 sequence (DNA): TGTGCCAACTCTGAGAGGACAGTGTATAACTATGGCTACACCTTC.

The chain employs TRBV5-1 and TRBJ2-7; perhaps TRBD2 as D (6 bases). The germline V and J ends were trimmed by 0 bases and 7 bases, with 14 bases remaining between them. This CDR3 has 14 amino acids. Germline CDR1 reads SGHRS; CDR2 reads YFSETQ. The DNA for the CDR3 is TGCGCCAGCAGCTTGGAGGCCAGCCGGGGGGAGCAGTACTTC. Translating it yields CASSLEASRGEQYF.

The genes are TRBV27 and TRBJ2-1; 9 bases fit TRBD2. Germline trimming cut 6 bases from V and 4 bases from J; bases unmatched to any gene: 4. Germline CDR1 and CDR2: MNHEY and SMNVEV (reference sequence). This CDR3 is 14 amino acids long. CDR3 loop: CASSAGGFYNEQFF. CDR3 coding DNA: TGTGCCAGCAGCGCGGGGGGGTTTTACAATGAGCAGTTCTTC.

This chain connects TRBV27 to TRBJ1-1; D is perhaps TRBD1 (6 bases). Per the germline V gene, CDR1 is MNHEY and CDR2 is SMNVEV (reference sequence). The V gene lost 2 bases and the J gene lost 5 bases, with 12 bases spanning the gap. CDR3 length equals 14 residues. The CDR3: CASSLTGFGTEAFF. The CDR3 DNA sequence: TGTGCCAGCAGTTTAACAGGGTTTGGGACTGAAGCTTTCTTT.

The chain is built from TRBV28 and TRBJ2-7; possible D gene TRBD1, 6 bases. CDR3 length equals 15 residues. V was cut by 2 bases and J by 2 bases, with 13 bases left in between. Germline CDR1 reads MDHEN; CDR2 reads SYDVKM. This CDR3 reads CASSLGQQVPYEQYF. In DNA form, the CDR3 reads TGTGCCAGCAGTTTAGGACAGCAGGTACCCTACGAGCAGTACTTC. Complete variable domain (other parts from reference TRBV28 and TRBJ2-7): DVKVTQSSRYLVKRTGEKVFLECVQDMDHENMFWYRQDPGLGLRLIYFSYDVKMKEKGDIPEGYSVSREKKERFSLILESASTNQTSMYLCASSLGQQVPYEQYFGPGTRLTVT.

The rearrangement uses TRBV18 and TRBJ2-3; D is uncertain. The CDR3 totals 14 residues. V was cut by 10 bases and J by 1 base, with 15 bases left in between. CDR1 is KGHSH, CDR2 LQKENI, per germline. In DNA form, the CDR3 reads TGTGCCACCAAAGTGGGCGACGGCACAGATACGCAGTATTTT. Translating gives CATKVGDGTDTQYF.

This clone was seen a single time. CDR3 protein: CASSFGTSGGAGETQYF. In DNA form, the CDR3 reads TGCGCCAGCAGCTTCGGGACTAGCGGGGGGGCCGGAGAGACCCAGTACTTC. The chain couples TRBV5-1 to TRBJ2-5; 16 nucleotides match TRBD2. After removal of 2 bases from V and 4 bases from J, the junction contained 5 bases not matched to a gene. The CDR3 length is 17 residues. CDR1 SGHRS and CDR2 YFSETQ come from the germline V gene.

This rearrangement joins TRBV5-1 to TRBJ2-7, with D unresolved. The germline CDR1 and CDR2 sequences are SGHRS and YFSETQ. V was trimmed by 0 bases and J by 0 bases, leaving 10 bases between them. The CDR3 is 15 amino acids. The CDR3 spells CASSLDRSASYEQYF. The CDR3 nucleotides are TGCGCCAGCAGCTTGGATCGGAGCGCCTCCTACGAGCAGTACTTC.

The V and J genes are TRBV12-5 and TRBJ2-1, with D tentatively TRBD1 (6 bases). From germline, CDR1 is LGHNT and CDR2 FRNRAP. Trimming removed 0 bases at V and 10 bases at J, with 7 bases between. CDR3 size: 12 residues. CDR3 protein: CASGLVTGEQFF. In DNA, the CDR3 is TGTGCTAGTGGTTTGGTAACAGGGGAGCAGTTCTTC. The full variable domain, in which reference TRBV12-5 and TRBJ2-1 provide the parts outside the CDR3, is DARVTQTPRHKVTEMGQEVTMRCQPILGHNTVFWYRQTMMQGLELLAYFRNRAPLDDSGMPKDRFSAEMPDATLATLKIQPSEPRDSAVYFCASGLVTGEQFFGPGTRLTVL.

The chain recombines TRBV6-5 with TRBJ2-7, with D possibly matching TRBD2 (6 bases). Germline V gives CDR1 MNHEY, CDR2 SVGAGI. The CDR3 loop spans 13 amino acids. With 2 bases removed from V and 4 bases from J, the gap between germline ends came to 9 bases. CDR3 in DNA: TGTGCCAGCAGTTACCTACGGGGGTACGAGCAGTACTTC. Its protein product is CASSYLRGYEQYF.

This clone was detected only once. This chain connects TRBV7-9 to TRBJ2-3; a weak D match, TRBD1 (6 bases). The CDR3 has 17 amino acids. V was shortened by 5 bases and J by 1 base, with 19 bases between the two germline ends. Germline V gives CDR1 SEHNR, CDR2 FQNEAQ (reference sequence). CDR3: CASSPRRGGRGTDTQYF. The CDR3 DNA sequence: TGTGCCAGCAGCCCTCGTAGAGGGGGTCGTGGCACAGATACGCAGTATTTT.

On this clone: Other DNA sequences in this sample translate to the same CDR3. This chain joins TRBV7-9 and TRBJ2-1; weak D call: TRBD2 (5 bases). V was trimmed by 2 bases and J by 2 bases, leaving 7 bases between them. This CDR3 contains 14 residues. Germline V gene sequence: CDR1 SEHNR, CDR2 FQNEAQ (reference sequence). The CDR3: CASSLSGPYNEQFF. The CDR3 DNA reads TGTGCCAGCAGCTTAAGCGGACCCTACAATGAGCAGTTCTTC.

The V call is TRBV7-9, the J call TRBJ2-2, with D possibly matching TRBD1 (6 bases). The ends were cut back, 0 bases at V and 5 bases at J, with 13 bases in the middle. Germline V gives CDR1 SEHNR, CDR2 FQNEAQ (reference sequence). This CDR3 has 16 amino acids. Here the CDR3 DNA reads TGTGCCAGCAGCTTAGCTGCCACAGGGTGGACCGGGGAGCTGTTTTTT. It specifies CASSLAATGWTGELFF. Full variable domain (rest looked up from reference TRBV7-9 and TRBJ2-2): DTGVSQNPRHKITKRGQNVTFRCDPISEHNRLYWYRQTLGQGPEFLTYFQNEAQLEKSRLLSDRFSAERPKGSFSTLEIQRTEQGDSAMYLCASSLAATGWTGELFFGEGSRLTVL.

The V and J genes are TRBV5-1 and TRBJ2-1; 8 bases map to TRBD1. This CDR3 region has 15 residues. With V trimmed by 4 bases and J by 2 bases, 5 bases remained unmatched. The germline V gene has CDR1 SGHRS and CDR2 YFSETQ. CDR3 nucleotide sequence: TGCGCCAGCAGCGACGGGACAGGCCCCTACAATGAGCAGTTCTTC. It translates to CASSDGTGPYNEQFF.

This chain connects TRBV6-1 to TRBJ2-7; D call uncertain. The CDR3 consists of 16 residues. Germline V gives CDR1 MNHNS, CDR2 SASEGT. V lost 2 bases and J lost 5, with 19 bases in between. This chain's CDR3 is CASSETPHIGVNEQYF. As DNA, the CDR3 is TGTGCCAGCAGTGAAACCCCCCACATAGGAGTCAACGAGCAGTACTTC.

This clone was counted once. The V and J genes are TRBV5-6 and TRBJ1-2; D unresolved. The V gene's germline CDR1 is SGHDT and CDR2 YYEEEE. The V gene lost 2 bases and the J gene lost 3 bases, with 14 bases spanning the gap. The CDR3 spans 15 residues. The CDR3 nucleotides are TGTGCCAGCAGCTTTACGAGCAGGATAGACTATGGCTACACCTTC. It translates to CASSFTSRIDYGYTF.

The V and J genes are TRBV3-1 (or the pseudogene TRBV3-2) and TRBJ2-3, with 7 bases lining up with TRBD1. Germline-derived CDR1 and CDR2 are LGHDT and YNNKEL (reference sequence). With 1 base clipped from V and 3 bases from J, the junction kept 4 bases outside the gene matches. The CDR3 loop spans 15 amino acids. The CDR3 nucleotides read TGTGCCAGCAGCCAAGGGACAGGTTGGACAGATACGCAGTATTTT. Amino acids: CASSQGTGWTDTQYF.

The V and J genes are TRBV5-1 and TRBJ1-1; 9 nucleotides match TRBD1. V trimming: 2 bases; J trimming: 6 bases; junction bases outside the gene matches: 5. Per germline, CDR1 SGHRS and CDR2 YFSETQ. The CDR3 is 14 amino acids. Here the CDR3 reads CASSLGQGYAEAFF. CDR3 nucleotide sequence: TGCGCCAGCAGCTTAGGACAGGGGTACGCTGAAGCTTTCTTT.

This clone was recorded only once. The chain links TRBV5-4 to TRBJ2-3, with TRBD2 matching over 7 bases. Germline-derived CDR1 and CDR2 are SGHNT and YYREEE (reference sequence). V was pared by 6 bases and J by 4 bases, with 8 bases of the junction left unmatched. The CDR3 totals 14 residues. CDR3 amino acids: CASTNAGDPDTQYF. The CDR3 coding sequence is TGTGCCAGCACCAATGCGGGAGACCCAGATACGCAGTATTTT.

This rearrangement joins TRBV14 to TRBJ2-5; TRBD1 matches 8 bases. The CDR3 contains 15 residues. Germline CDR1 reads SGHDN; CDR2 reads FVKESK. The V gene end was trimmed by 2 bases and the J gene end by 5 bases; junction bases not matched to a gene: 7. CDR3 in DNA: TGTGCCAGCAGCCAACTAGACAGGGGTTGGGAGACCCAGTACTTC. As protein: CASSQLDRGWETQYF.

V and J are TRBV25-1 and TRBJ1-1; D remains ambiguous. Looked up from germline, CDR1 is MGHDK and CDR2 is SYGVNS. The CDR3 runs to 13 residues. V lost 6 bases and J 0 bases, leaving 8 bases between the germline ends. The CDR3 loop is CASSEGMNTEAFF. Here the CDR3 DNA reads TGTGCCAGCAGCGAAGGCATGAACACTGAAGCTTTCTTT.

This clone was found a few times. This chain's CDR3 is CASSLHWSGDQPQHF. DNA of the CDR3: TGTGCCAGCAGCTTACATTGGTCCGGGGATCAGCCCCAGCATTTT. The rearrangement links TRBV7-8 to TRBJ1-5; no firm D call. The length of the CDR3 is 15 residues. Germline V gene data show CDR1 as SGHVS and CDR2 as FQNEAQ. The V gene lost 2 bases and the J gene lost 5 bases, with 13 bases spanning the gap.

This clone occurred a few times. As DNA, the CDR3 is TGTGCCAGCAGTGAACGGGTTGTTATGGAGAGCAATCAGCCCCAGCATTTT. Its protein is CASSERVVMESNQPQHF. This chain connects TRBV6-1 to TRBJ1-5; no clear D. Germline loops: CDR1 MNHNS, CDR2 SASEGT. V gave up 2 bases and J gave up 1 base, with 15 bases separating them. CDR3 length: 17 amino acids.

J is TRBJ1-2 and V is TRBV7-9; D is undetermined. CDR1 and CDR2 (germline): SEHNR, FQNEAQ (reference sequence). This CDR3 has 12 amino acids. V was clipped by 5 bases and J by 7 bases, with 11 bases between them. This CDR3 reads CASSPQTGGYTF. CDR3 in DNA: TGTGCCAGCAGCCCTCAGACGGGTGGCTACACCTTC.

The J gene is TRBJ2-5, the V gene TRBV5-1; 10 bases map to TRBD2. The CDR3 loop spans 16 amino acids. The V and J ends lost 2 bases and 5 bases, in that order; junction bases with no gene match: 9. Germline CDR1 is SGHRS and CDR2 is YFSETQ. In DNA form, the CDR3 reads TGCGCCAGCAGCTTATCCGGTAGCGGGGGGACGGAGACCCAGTACTTC. Its translation is CASSLSGSGGTETQYF.